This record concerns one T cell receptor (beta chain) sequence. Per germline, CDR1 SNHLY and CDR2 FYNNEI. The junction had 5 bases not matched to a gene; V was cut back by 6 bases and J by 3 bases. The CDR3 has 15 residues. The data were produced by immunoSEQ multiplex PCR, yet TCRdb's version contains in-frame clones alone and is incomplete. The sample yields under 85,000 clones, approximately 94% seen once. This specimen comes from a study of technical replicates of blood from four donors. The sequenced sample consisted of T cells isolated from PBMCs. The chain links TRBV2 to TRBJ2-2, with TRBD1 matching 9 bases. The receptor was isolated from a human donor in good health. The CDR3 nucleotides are TGTGCCAGCAGGTGGGGGACAGGGCACACCGGGGAGCTGTTTTTT. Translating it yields CASRWGTGHTGELFF.